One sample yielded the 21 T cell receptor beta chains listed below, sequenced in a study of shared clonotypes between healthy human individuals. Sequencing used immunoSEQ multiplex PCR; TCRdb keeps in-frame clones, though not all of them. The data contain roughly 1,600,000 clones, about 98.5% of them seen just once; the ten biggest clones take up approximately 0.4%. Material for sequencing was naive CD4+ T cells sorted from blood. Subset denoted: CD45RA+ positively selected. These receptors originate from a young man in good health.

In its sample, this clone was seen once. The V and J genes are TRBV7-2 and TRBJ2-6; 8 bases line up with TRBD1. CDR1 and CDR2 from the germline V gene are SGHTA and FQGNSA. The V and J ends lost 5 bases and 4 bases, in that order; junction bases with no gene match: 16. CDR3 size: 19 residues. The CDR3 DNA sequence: TGTGCCAGCAGCCTAGAATTTTGGACAGGGAGCTCCGGGGCCAACGTCCTGACTTTC. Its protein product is CASSLEFWTGSSGANVLTF. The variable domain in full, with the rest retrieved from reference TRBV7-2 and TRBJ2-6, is GAGVSQSPSNKVTEKGKDVELRCDPISGHTALYWYRQSLGQGLEFLIYFQGNSAPDKSGLPSDRFSAERTGGSVSTLTIQRTQQEDSAVYLCASSLEFWTGSSGANVLTFGAGSRLTVL.

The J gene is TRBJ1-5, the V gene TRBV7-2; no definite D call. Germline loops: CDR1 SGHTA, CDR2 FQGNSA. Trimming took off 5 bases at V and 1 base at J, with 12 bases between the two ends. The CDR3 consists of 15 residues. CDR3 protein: CASSPAAPSNQPQHF. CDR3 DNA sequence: TGTGCCAGCAGCCCCGCGGCTCCCAGCAATCAGCCCCAGCATTTT.

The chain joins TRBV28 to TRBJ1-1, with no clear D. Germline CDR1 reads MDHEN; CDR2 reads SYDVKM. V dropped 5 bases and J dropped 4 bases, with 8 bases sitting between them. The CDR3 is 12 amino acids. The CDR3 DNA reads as TGTGCCAGCAGTGAGGTGGGCACTGAAGCTTTCTTT. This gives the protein CASSEVGTEAFF. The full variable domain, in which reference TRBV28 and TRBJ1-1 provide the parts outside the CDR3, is DVKVTQSSRYLVKRTGEKVFLECVQDMDHENMFWYRQDPGLGLRLIYFSYDVKMKEKGDIPEGYSVSREKKERFSLILESASTNQTSMYLCASSEVGTEAFFGQGTRLTVV.

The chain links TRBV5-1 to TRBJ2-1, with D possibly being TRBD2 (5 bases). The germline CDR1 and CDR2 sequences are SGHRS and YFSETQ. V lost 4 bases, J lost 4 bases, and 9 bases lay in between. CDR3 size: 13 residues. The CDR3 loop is CASSGERYNEQFF. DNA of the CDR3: TGCGCCAGCAGCGGGGAGCGGTACAATGAGCAGTTCTTC.

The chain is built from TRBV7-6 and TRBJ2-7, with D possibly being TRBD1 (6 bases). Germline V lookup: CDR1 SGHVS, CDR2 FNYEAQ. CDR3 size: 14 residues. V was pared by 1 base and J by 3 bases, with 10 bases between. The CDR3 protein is CASSLGTAIYEQYF. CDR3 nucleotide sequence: TGTGCCAGCAGCTTAGGGACAGCTATCTACGAGCAGTACTTC.

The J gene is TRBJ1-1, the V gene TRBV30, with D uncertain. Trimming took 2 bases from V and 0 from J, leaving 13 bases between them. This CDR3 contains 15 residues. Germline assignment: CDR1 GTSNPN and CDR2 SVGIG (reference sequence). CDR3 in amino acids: CAWSTLGKLNTEAFF. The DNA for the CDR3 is TGTGCCTGGAGTACCCTGGGCAAGCTGAACACTGAAGCTTTCTTT.

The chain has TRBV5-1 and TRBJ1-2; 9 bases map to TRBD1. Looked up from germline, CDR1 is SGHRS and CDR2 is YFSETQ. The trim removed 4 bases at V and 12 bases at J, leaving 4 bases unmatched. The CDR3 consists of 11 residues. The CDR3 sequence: CASSIQGAHTF. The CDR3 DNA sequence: TGCGCCAGCAGCATACAGGGGGCCCACACCTTC.

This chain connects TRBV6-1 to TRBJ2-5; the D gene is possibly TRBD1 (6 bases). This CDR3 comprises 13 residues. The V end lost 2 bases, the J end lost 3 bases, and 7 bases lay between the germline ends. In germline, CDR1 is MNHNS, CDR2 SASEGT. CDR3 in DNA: TGTGCCAGCAGTGAAACAGGGAAAGAGACCCAGTACTTC. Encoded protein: CASSETGKETQYF.

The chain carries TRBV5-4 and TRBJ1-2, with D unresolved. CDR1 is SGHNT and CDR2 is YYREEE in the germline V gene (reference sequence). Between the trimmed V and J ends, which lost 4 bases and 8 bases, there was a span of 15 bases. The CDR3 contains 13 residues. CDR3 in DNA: TGTGCCAGCAGCCCCCAAAGGGAGAGCGGCTACACCTTC. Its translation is CASSPQRESGYTF.

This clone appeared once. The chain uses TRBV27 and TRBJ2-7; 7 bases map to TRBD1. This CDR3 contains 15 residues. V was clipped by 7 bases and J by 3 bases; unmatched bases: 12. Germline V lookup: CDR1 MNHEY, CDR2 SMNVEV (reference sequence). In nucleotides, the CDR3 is TGTGCCAGCAAACAGGCAGGGGGTTCCTTCTACGAGCAGTACTTC. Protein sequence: CASKQAGGSFYEQYF.

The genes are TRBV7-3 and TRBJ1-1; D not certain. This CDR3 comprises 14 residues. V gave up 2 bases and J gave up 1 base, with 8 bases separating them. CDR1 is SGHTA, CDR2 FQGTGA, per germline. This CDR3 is CASSLLAANTEAFF. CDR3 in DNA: TGTGCCAGCAGCTTATTAGCAGCGAACACTGAAGCTTTCTTT.

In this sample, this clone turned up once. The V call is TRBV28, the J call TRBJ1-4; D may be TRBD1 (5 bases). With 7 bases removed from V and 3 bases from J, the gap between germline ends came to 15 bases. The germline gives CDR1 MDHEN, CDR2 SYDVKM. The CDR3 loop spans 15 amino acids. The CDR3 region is CASIMGGAPNEKLFF. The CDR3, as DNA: TGTGCCAGCATAATGGGGGGTGCACCTAATGAAAAACTGTTTTTT.

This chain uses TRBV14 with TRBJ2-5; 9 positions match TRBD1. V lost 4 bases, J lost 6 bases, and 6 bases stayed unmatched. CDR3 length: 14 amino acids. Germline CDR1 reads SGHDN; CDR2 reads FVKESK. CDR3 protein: CASSRWTGEQTQYF. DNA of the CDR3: TGTGCCAGCAGCCGATGGACAGGGGAACAGACCCAGTACTTC.

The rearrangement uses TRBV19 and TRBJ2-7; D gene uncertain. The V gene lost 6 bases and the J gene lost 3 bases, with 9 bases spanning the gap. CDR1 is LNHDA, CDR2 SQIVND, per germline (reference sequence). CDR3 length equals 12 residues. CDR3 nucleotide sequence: TGTGCCAGTAGGGCCACGGGCTACGAGCAGTACTTC. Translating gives CASRATGYEQYF.

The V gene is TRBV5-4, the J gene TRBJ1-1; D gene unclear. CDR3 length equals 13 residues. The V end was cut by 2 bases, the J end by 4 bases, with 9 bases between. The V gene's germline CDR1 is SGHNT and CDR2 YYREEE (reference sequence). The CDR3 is CASSLREGTEAFF. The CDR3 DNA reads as TGTGCCAGCAGCTTAAGAGAGGGCACTGAAGCTTTCTTT.

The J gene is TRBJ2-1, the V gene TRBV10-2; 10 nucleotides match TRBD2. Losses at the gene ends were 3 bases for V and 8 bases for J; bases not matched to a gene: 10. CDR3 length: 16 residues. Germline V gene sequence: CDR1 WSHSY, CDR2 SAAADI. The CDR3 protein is CASSDPQREGADEQFF. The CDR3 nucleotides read TGCGCCAGCAGTGATCCCCAGCGGGAGGGTGCTGATGAGCAGTTCTTC.

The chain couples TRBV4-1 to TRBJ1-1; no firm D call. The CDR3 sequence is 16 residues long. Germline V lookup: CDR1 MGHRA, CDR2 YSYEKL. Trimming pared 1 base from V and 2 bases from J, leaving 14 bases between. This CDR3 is CASSQAGPRLNTEAFF. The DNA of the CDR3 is TGCGCCAGCAGCCAAGCCGGACCGAGGTTAAACACTGAAGCTTTCTTT.

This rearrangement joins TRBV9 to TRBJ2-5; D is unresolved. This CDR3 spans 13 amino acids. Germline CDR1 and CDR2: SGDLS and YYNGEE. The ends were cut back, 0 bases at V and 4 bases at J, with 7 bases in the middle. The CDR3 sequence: CASSVAWGETQYF. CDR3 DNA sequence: TGTGCCAGCAGCGTAGCGTGGGGAGAGACCCAGTACTTC.

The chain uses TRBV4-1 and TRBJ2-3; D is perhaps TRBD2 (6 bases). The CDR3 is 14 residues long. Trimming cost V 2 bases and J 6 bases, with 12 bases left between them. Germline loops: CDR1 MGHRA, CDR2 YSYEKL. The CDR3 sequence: CASSQRGWFDTQYF. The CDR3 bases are TGCGCCAGCAGCCAACGGGGGTGGTTTGATACGCAGTATTTT.

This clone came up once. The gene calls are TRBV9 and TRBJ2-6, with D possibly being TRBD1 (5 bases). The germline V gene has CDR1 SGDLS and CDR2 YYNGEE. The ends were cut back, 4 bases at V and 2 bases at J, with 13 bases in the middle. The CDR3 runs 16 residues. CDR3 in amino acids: CASSPITGAGANVLTF. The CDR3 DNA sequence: TGTGCCAGCAGCCCGATAACAGGAGCTGGGGCCAACGTCCTGACTTTC.

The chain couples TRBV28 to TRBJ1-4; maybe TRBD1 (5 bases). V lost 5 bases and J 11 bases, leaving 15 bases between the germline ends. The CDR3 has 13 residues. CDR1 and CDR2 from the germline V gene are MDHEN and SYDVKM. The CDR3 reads CASSGGPTLKLFF. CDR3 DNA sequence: TGTGCCAGCAGTGGGGGACCAACCCTTAAACTGTTTTTT.